The T cell receptor (beta chain) described here comes from a study of sequential checkpoint blockade in melanoma. Study in general: Patients were randomized 1:1 to nivolumab-then-ipilimumab or ipilimumab-then-nivolumab first-line. Study results and limitations: Patients with week-13 increases in T-cell fraction and clonality benefited about 30 times more often.

The CDR3 has 14 amino acids. Relative to its sample, this clone is medium-sized. What it recognizes is unknown. The treatment: randomized to nivolumab then ipilimumab (arm A) or the reverse (arm B). Produced via immunoSEQ multiplex PCR; TCRdb's table is partial and in-frame only. The table has about 3,200 clones, 15% to 20% seen once; the top ten hold 9.4%. The source material was tumor tissue (inferred from file names), sampled from a patient given nivolumab and ipilimumab in sequence. This receptor was taken from a human donor with melanoma. The V gene is TRBV7-5, the J gene TRBJ1-4; the table's D call, TRBD1, has no DNA check behind it. TRBV7-5 is classified as a pseudogene. CDR3 region: CASSLQGAEEKLFF. The CDR3 DNA reads TGTGCCAGCAGCCTACAGGGTGCGGAGGAAAAACTGTTTTTT.